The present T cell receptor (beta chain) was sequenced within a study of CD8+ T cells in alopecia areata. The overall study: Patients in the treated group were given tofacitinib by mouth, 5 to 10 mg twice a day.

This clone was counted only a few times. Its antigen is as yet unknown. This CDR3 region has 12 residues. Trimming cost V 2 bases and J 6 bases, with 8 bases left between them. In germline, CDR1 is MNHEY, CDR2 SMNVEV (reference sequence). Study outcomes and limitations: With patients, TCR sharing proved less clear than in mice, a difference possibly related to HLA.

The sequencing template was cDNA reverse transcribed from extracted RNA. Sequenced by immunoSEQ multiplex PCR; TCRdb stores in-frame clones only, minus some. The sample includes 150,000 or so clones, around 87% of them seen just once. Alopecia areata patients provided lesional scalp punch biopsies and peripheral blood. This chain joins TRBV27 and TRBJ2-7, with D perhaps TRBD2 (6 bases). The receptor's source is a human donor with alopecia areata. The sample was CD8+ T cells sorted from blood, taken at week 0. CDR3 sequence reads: CASSLRGFEQYF. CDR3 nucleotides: TGTGCCAGCAGTTTACGGGGGTTCGAGCAGTACTTC.